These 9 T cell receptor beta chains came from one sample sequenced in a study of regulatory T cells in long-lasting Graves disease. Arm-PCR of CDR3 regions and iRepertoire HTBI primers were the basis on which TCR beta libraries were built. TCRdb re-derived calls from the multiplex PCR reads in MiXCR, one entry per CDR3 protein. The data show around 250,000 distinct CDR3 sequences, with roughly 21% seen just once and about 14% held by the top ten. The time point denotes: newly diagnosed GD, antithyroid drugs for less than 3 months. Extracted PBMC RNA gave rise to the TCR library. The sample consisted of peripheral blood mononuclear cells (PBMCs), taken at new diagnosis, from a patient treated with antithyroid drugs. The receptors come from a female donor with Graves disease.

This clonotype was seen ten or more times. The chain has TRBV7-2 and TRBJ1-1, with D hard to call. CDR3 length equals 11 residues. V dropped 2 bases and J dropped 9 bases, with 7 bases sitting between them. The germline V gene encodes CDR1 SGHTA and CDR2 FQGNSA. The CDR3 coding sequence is TGTGCCAGCAGCTTACACCAACAAGCTTTCTTT. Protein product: CASSLHQQAFF.

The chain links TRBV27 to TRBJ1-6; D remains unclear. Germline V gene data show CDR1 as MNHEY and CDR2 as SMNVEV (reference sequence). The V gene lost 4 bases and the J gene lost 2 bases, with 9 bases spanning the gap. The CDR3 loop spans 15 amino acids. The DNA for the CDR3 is TGTGCCAGCAGTTCTTTGGTCACCTATAATTCACCCCTCCACTTT. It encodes CASSSLVTYNSPLHF.

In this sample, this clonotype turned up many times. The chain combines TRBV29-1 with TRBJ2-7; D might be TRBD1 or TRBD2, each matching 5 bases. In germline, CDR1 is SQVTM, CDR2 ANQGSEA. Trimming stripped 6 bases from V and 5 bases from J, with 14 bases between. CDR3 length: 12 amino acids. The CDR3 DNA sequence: TGCAGCGTGGACTGGGGGACCGACGAGCAGTACTTC. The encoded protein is CSVDWGTDEQYF.

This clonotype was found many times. In nucleotides, the CDR3 is TGCAGTGCTAGAGTCGGGGCAGATACGCAGTATTTT. It codes for CSARVGADTQYF. This chain connects TRBV20-1 to TRBJ2-3; TRBD2 is a possible D gene (5 bases). Germline CDR1 is DFQATT and CDR2 is SNEGSKA (reference sequence). There are 12 residues in the CDR3. V was cut by 1 base and J by 4 bases, with 6 bases left in between.

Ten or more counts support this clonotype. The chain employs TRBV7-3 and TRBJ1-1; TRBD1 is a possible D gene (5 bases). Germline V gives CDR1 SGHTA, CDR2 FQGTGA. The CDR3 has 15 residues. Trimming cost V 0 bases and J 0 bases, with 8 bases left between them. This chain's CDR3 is CASSLTTDMNTEAFF. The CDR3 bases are TGTGCCAGCAGCTTAACGACAGATATGAACACTGAAGCTTTCTTT.

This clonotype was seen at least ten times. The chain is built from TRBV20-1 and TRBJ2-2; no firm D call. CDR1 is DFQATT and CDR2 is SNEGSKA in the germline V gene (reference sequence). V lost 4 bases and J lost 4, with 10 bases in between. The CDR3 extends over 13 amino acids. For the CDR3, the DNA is TGCAGTGCTAACGTGGACCTCACCGGGGAGCTGTTTTTT. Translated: CSANVDLTGELFF.

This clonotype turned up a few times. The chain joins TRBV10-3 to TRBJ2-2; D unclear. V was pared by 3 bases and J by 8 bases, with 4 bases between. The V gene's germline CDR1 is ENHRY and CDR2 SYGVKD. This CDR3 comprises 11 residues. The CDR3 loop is CAISEGGELFF. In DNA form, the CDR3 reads TGTGCCATCAGTGAAGGGGGGGAGCTGTTTTTT.

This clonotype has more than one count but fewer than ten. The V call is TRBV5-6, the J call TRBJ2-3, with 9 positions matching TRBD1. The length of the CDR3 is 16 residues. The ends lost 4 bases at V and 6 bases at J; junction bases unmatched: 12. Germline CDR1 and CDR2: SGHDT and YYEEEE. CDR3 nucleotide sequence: TGTGCCAGCAGCGTGGACAGGGGATCCCCTAAGGATACGCAGTATTTT. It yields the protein CASSVDRGSPKDTQYF. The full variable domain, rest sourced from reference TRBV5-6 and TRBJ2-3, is DAGVTQSPTHLIKTRGQQVTLRCSPKSGHDTVSWYQQALGQGPQFIFQYYEEEERQRGNFPDRFSGHQFPNYSSELNVNALLLGDSALYLCASSVDRGSPKDTQYFGPGTRLTVL.

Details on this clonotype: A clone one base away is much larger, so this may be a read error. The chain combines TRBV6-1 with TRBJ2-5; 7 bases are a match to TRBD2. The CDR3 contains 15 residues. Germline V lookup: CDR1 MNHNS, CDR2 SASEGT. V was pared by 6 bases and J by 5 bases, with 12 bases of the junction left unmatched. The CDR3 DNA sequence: TGTGCCAGCAGACCTGAACCACTAGCGAGGGAGACCCAGTACTTC. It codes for CASRPEPLARETQYF.